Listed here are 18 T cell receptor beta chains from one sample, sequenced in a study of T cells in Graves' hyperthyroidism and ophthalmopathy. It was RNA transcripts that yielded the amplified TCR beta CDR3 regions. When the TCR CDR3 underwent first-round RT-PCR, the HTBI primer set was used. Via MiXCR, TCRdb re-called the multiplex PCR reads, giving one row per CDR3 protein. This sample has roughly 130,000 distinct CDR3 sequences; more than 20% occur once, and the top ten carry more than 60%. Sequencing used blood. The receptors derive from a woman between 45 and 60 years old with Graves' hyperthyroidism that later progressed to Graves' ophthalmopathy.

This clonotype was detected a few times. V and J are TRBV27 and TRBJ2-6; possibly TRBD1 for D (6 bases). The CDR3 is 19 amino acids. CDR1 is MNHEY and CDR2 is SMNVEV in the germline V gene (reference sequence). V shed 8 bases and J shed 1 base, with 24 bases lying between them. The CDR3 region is CASALGATGLVSGANVLTF. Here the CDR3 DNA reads TGTGCCAGCGCCTTGGGAGCGACAGGTCTTGTTTCTGGGGCCAACGTCCTGACTTTC.

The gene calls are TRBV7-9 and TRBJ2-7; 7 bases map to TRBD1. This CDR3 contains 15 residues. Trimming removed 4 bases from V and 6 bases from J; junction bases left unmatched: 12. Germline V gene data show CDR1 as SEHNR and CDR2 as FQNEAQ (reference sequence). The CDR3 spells CASSSPKTGFGEQYF. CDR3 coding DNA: TGTGCCAGCAGCTCCCCCAAGACAGGGTTCGGCGAGCAGTACTTC.

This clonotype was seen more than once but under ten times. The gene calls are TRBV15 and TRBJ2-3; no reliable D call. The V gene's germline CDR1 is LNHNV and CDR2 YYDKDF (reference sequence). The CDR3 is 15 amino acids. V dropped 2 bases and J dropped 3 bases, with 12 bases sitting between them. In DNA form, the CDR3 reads TGTGCCACCAGCAGAACGGTGGTTGGGACAGATACGCAGTATTTT. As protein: CATSRTVVGTDTQYF.

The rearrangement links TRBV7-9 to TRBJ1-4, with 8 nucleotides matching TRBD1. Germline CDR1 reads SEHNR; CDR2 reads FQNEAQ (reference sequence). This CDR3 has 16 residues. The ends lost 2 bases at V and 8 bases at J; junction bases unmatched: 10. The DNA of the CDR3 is TGTGCCAGCAGCTTATTGGGTCCAGGGGGCCAGGAAAAACTGTTTTTT. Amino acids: CASSLLGPGGQEKLFF. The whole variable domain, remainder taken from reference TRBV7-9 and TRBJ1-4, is DTGVSQNPRHKITKRGQNVTFRCDPISEHNRLYWYRQTLGQGPEFLTYFQNEAQLEKSRLLSDRFSAERPKGSFSTLEIQRTEQGDSAMYLCASSLLGPGGQEKLFFGSGTQLSVL.

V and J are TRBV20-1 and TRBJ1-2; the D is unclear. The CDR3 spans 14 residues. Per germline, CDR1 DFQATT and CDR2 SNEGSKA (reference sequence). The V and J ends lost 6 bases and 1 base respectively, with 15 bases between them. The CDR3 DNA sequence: TGCAGTGCCCCACCCGGCGGAGATAACTATGGCTACACCTTC. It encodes CSAPPGGDNYGYTF.

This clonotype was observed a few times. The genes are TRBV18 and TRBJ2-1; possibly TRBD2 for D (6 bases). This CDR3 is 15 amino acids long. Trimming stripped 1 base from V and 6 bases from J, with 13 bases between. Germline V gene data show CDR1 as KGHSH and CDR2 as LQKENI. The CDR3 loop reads CASSPQGLSVNEQFF. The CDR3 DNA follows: TGTGCCAGCTCACCACAGGGACTGTCAGTCAATGAGCAGTTCTTC.

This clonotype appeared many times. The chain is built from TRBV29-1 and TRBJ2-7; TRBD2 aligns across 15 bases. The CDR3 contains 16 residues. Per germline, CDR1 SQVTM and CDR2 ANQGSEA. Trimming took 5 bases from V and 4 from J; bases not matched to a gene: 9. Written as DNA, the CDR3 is TGCAGCGTTTCCGTTGTAGGGACTAGCGGGAGGTACGAGCAGTACTTC. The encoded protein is CSVSVVGTSGRYEQYF.

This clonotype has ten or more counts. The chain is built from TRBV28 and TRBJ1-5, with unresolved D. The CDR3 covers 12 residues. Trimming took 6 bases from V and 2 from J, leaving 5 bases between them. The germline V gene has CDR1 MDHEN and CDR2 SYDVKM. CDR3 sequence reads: CASRMGNQPQHF. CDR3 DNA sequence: TGTGCCAGCAGGATGGGCAATCAGCCCCAGCATTTT.

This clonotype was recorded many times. In DNA form, the CDR3 reads TGCAGTGCTTACCCTCGACAGATGAATCCCTACGAGCAGTACTTC. It yields the protein CSAYPRQMNPYEQYF. The V gene is TRBV20-1, the J gene TRBJ2-7; D may be TRBD1 (5 bases). CDR3 length: 15 residues. The V and J ends lost 5 bases and 2 bases respectively, with 19 bases between them. Germline assignment: CDR1 DFQATT and CDR2 SNEGSKA (reference sequence).

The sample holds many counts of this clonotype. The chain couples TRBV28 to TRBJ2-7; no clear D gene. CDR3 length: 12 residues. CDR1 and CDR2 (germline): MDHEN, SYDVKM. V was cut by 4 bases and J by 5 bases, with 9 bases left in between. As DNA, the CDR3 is TGTGCCAGCAGTTACAGTCGGCACGAGCAGTACTTC. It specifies CASSYSRHEQYF.

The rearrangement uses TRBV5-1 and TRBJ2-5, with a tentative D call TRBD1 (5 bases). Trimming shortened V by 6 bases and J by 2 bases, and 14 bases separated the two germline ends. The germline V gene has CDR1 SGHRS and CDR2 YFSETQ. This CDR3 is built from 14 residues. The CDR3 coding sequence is TGCGCCAGCACCCCGACAGCCGGACAAGAGACCCAGTACTTC. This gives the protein CASTPTAGQETQYF.

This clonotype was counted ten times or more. DNA for the CDR3: TGCAGTGCTAAGATAGGGGCTAGGCGGACCGGGGAGCTGTTTTTT. Its protein is CSAKIGARRTGELFF. V gene TRBV20-1 combines with J gene TRBJ2-2, with a tentative D call TRBD1 (5 bases). CDR3 size: 15 residues. CDR1 DFQATT and CDR2 SNEGSKA come from the germline V gene (reference sequence). Trimming cost V 4 bases and J 5 bases, with 17 bases left between them.

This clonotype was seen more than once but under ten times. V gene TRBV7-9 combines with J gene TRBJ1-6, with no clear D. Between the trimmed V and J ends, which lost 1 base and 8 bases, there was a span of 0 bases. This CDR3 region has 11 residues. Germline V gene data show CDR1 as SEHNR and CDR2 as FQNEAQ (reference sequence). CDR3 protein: CASSLDSPLHF. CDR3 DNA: TGTGCCAGCAGCTTAGATTCACCCCTCCACTTT.

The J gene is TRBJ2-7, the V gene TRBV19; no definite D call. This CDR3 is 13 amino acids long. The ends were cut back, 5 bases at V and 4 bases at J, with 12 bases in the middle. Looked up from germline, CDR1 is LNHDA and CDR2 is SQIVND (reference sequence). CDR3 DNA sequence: TGTGCCAGTAGTCCTGGACGTCAGTACGAGCAGTACTTC. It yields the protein CASSPGRQYEQYF.

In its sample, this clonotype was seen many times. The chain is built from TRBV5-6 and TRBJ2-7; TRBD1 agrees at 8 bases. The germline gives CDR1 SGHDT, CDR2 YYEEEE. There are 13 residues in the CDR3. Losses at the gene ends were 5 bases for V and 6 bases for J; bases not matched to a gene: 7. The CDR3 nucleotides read TGTGCCAGCAGGCGGACAGGGAGTAGCGAGCAGTACTTC. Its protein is CASRRTGSSEQYF.

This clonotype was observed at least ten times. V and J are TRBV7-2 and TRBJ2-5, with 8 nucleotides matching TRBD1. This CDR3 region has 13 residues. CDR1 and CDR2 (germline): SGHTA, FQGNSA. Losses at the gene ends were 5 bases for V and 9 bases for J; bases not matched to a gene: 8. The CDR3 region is CASSPTGGAAQYF. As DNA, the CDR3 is TGTGCCAGCAGCCCCACAGGGGGTGCGGCCCAGTACTTC.

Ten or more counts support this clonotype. CDR3 protein: CSAIDRAPKSPLHF. The DNA of the CDR3 is TGCAGTGCTATAGACAGGGCACCTAAATCACCCCTCCACTTT. This chain connects TRBV20-1 to TRBJ1-6; TRBD1 agrees at 7 bases. This CDR3 region has 14 residues. The V gene end was trimmed by 4 bases and the J gene end by 10 bases; junction bases not matched to a gene: 10. Germline V CDR1 and CDR2: DFQATT, SNEGSKA (reference sequence).

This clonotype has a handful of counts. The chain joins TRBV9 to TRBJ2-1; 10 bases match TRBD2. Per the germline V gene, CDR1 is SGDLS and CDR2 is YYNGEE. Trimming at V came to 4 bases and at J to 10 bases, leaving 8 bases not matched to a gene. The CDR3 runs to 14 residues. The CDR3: CASSTLAGVREQFF. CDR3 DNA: TGTGCCAGCAGCACGCTAGCGGGAGTAAGGGAGCAGTTCTTC.